The rows below give T cell receptor beta chains drawn from one sample of a study of CD8+ T cells in alopecia areata. TCRdb keeps only in-frame clones here, not all; method: immunoSEQ multiplex PCR. The sample records roughly 250,000 clones, approximately 61% being singletons. The source material was CD4+ T cells sorted from blood, sampled at week 0. The receptors come from a human donor with alopecia areata. Both conserved end residues are part of each CDR3. The D gene is left open where the match is weak. Rows may omit the clone size; those that give it use once, few, many or a size class.

>TRBV7-9|.|.|TRBJ2-1
CASSFRTYNEQFF
TGTGCCAGCAGCTTCCGCACCTACAATGAGCAGTTCTTC
>TRBV11-2|.|TRBD2|TRBJ2-3
CASSSVAGAGADTQYF
TGTGCCAGCAGCTCCGTAGCGGGGGCGGGTGCAGATACGCAGTATTTT
>TRBV30|.|.|TRBJ1-1
CAWSVGHTEAFF
TGTGCCTGGAGTGTAGGACACACTGAAGCTTTCTTT
>TRBV15|.|.|TRBJ1-2
CATRGGEEKTF
TGTGCCACCAGAGGGGGGGAAGAAAAAACCTTC
>TRBV5-1|few|TRBD1|TRBJ2-3
CASSPGQGADTQYF
TGCGCCAGCAGCCCGGGACAGGGGGCAGATACGCAGTATTTT
>TRBV2|.|.|TRBJ2-5
CASSEARETQYF
TGTGCCAGCAGTGAAGCGCGAGAGACCCAGTACTTC
>TRBV7-2|.|.|TRBJ2-3
CASSLEYTQYF
TGTGCCAGCAGCTTAGAGTATACGCAGTATTTT
>TRBV7-9|.|TRBD1|TRBJ2-1
CASSSSDRGPINNEQFF
TGTGCCAGCAGCTCCTCGGACAGGGGGCCCATTAACAATGAGCAGTTCTTC
>TRBV29-1|few|TRBD1|TRBJ1-2
CSVAASGQLYGYTF
TGCAGCGTTGCCGCCTCGGGACAGCTCTATGGCTACACCTTC
>TRBV6-5|.|.|TRBJ1-1
CASRGGENTEAFF
TGTGCCAGCAGAGGTGGGGAGAACACTGAAGCTTTCTTT
>TRBV7-2|.|.|TRBJ1-2
CASSLGGEANYGYTF
TGTGCCAGCAGCTTAGGGGGTGAAGCTAACTATGGCTACACCTTC
>TRBV5-4|.|.|TRBJ1-6
CASSLGADSNSPLHF
TGTGCCAGCAGCTTGGGTGCGGACAGCAATTCGCCCCTCCACTTT
>TRBV5-4|.|TRBD1|TRBJ2-1
CASSLGQGYEQFF
TGTGCCAGCAGCTTGGGACAGGGGTATGAGCAGTTCTTC
>TRBV27|few|TRBD1|TRBJ1-1
CASSQRQGLTHEAFF
TGTGCCAGCAGTCAAAGACAGGGACTAACCCATGAAGCTTTCTTT
>TRBV10-3|.|.|TRBJ2-7
CAIRTPALRYEQYF
TGTGCCATCAGGACCCCGGCTTTAAGGTACGAGCAGTACTTC
>TRBV4-1|once|.|TRBJ2-5
CASSPTPGLGETQYF
TGCGCCAGCAGCCCGACTCCGGGGTTAGGGGAGACCCAGTACTTC
>TRBV19|.|TRBD2|TRBJ2-1
CATRSSGGRDEQFF
TGTGCCACCAGAAGTAGCGGGGGGAGGGATGAGCAGTTCTTC
>TRBV13|.|.|TRBJ1-2
CASSLFGRSNYGYTF
TGTGCCAGCAGCTTATTTGGACGGTCCAACTATGGCTACACCTTC
>TRBV29-1|.|.|TRBJ2-5
CSVASGAQETQYF
TGCAGCGTCGCGTCAGGGGCACAAGAGACCCAGTACTTC
>TRBV6-1|.|TRBD2|TRBJ2-5
CANGERGGETQYF
TGTGCCAACGGAGAGCGGGGCGGAGAGACCCAGTACTTC
>TRBV19|.|.|TRBJ2-2
CGGDANTGELFF
TGTGGGGGAGACGCGAACACCGGGGAGCTGTTTTTT
>TRBV4-3|.|TRBD1|TRBJ2-3
CASSQERGRTDTQYF
TGCGCCAGCAGCCAAGAGAGGGGGCGGACAGATACGCAGTATTTT
>TRBV30|.|TRBD1|TRBJ2-7
CAWSPGQGSYEQYF
TGTGCCTGGAGTCCGGGACAGGGGTCCTACGAGCAGTACTTC
>TRBV14|.|.|TRBJ2-2
CASSQAGVVLTGELFF
TGTGCCAGCAGCCAAGCTGGAGTGGTCTTGACCGGGGAGCTGTTTTTT
>TRBV5-1|.|.|TRBJ2-5
CASRPDTVGETQYF
TGCGCCAGCAGGCCTGACACGGTCGGAGAGACCCAGTACTTC
>TRBV5-1|.|.|TRBJ1-5
CASSLGTGTGSNQPQHF
TGCGCCAGCAGCTTGGGCACAGGGACGGGTAGCAATCAGCCCCAGCATTTT
>TRBV9|few|.|TRBJ1-5
CASSLEPGGQPQHF
TGTGCCAGCAGCCTCGAACCGGGCGGTCAGCCCCAGCATTTT